The present entry profiles one TCR beta chain with its context. The CDR3 covers 14 residues. Trimming stripped 1 base from V and 4 bases from J, with 10 bases between. Germline lookup yields CDR1 SGHTA and CDR2 FQGNSA. Repertoires were generated with immunoSEQ multiplex PCR, while TCRdb's copy carries only in-frame clones and drops some. The table shows about 130,000 clones, with over 75% occurring only once. The sample belongs to a study of blood T cell repertoires in COVID-19. The wider study: Samples representing acute and convalescent COVID-19 were sourced from the United States, Italy and Spain.

This receptor was taken from a man older than 75 with active or convalescent COVID-19. The rearrangement uses TRBV7-2 and TRBJ2-5, with D maybe TRBD2 (5 bases). The specimen was peripheral blood. CDR3 loop: CASSLGGARETQYF. In nucleotides, the CDR3 is TGTGCCAGCAGCTTAGGGGGAGCCCGAGAGACCCAGTACTTC.